The rows below give T cell receptor beta chains drawn from one sample of a study of T cell therapy after organ transplantation. For these receptors, no antigen is known. Clones were read by immunoSEQ multiplex PCR, and TCRdb kept only the in-frame ones, dropping some. This sample has about 48,000 clones, with about 95% found just once. The sample consisted of CD8+ T cells from blood, taken before autologous CMV-specific T cell therapy. Receptors were obtained from a human patient who had received a solid organ transplant and had CMV disease. CDR3s include the opening cysteine and the closing phenylalanine or tryptophan. The D gene is left open where the match is weak. Size is omitted from some rows. Given values are once, few, many or a class for expanded clones.

TRBV28,.,TRBJ2-7,.,TGTGCCAGCAGTTTCGCTGCCTACGAGCAGTACTTC,CASSFAAYEQYF
TRBV5-4,.,TRBJ2-7,.,TGTGCCAGCAGCTCCGAGGTGGGAGCTTCCTACGAGCAGTACTTC,CASSSEVGASYEQYF
TRBV7-9,.,TRBJ2-2,.,TGTGCCAGCAGCTTAGTGGAGGCGACCACCGGGGAGCTGTTTTTT,CASSLVEATTGELFF
TRBV7-8,.,TRBJ1-5,.,TGTGCCAGCAGCGCCTCCCGGGACGTGGAAAACAATCAGCCCCAGCATTTT,CASSASRDVENNQPQHF
TRBV30,.,TRBJ2-1,.,TGTGCCTGGACCGCCGGTTGGGACAATGAGCAGTTCTTC,CAWTAGWDNEQFF
TRBV9,.,TRBJ2-2,once,TGTGCCAGCAGCGTAGTAGACAGACCGAACACCGGGGAGCTGTTTTTT,CASSVVDRPNTGELFF
TRBV15,.,TRBJ2-7,.,TGTGCCACCAGCAGAGATAATATCCCTGGCGGAACCTACGAGCAGTACTTC,CATSRDNIPGGTYEQYF
TRBV9,.,TRBJ2-5,.,TGTGCCAGCAGCTTGACAGGTCGGCAAGAGACCCAGTACTTC,CASSLTGRQETQYF
TRBV10-3,.,TRBJ2-7,.,TGTGCCATCAGTTTCGACAGGACCTACGAGCAGTACTTC,CAISFDRTYEQYF
TRBV11-2,.,TRBJ2-1,once,TGTGCCAGCAGGGGTAAGGTGCATGATCCCTACAATGAGCAGTTCTTC,CASRGKVHDPYNEQFF
TRBV6-5,TRBD1,TRBJ1-3,.,TGTGCCAGCAGCTCGGACAGGGGGTTTGGAAACACCATATATTTT,CASSSDRGFGNTIYF
TRBV7-6,.,TRBJ2-7,once,TGTGCCAGCAGCTTATCGAGCGCTGCGGGACGTGAGCAGTACTTC,CASSLSSAAGREQYF
TRBV6-5,.,TRBJ1-4,.,TGTGCCAGCAGTCAGAGGGTTGCAACTAATGAAAAACTGTTTTTT,CASSQRVATNEKLFF
TRBV5-4,TRBD2,TRBJ2-1,.,TGTGCCAGCAGCTTGGGGTCGGGGGGGCTAGCGGACAATGAGCAGTTCTTC,CASSLGSGGLADNEQFF
TRBV2,TRBD1,TRBJ1-1,.,TGTGCCAGCAGCGCCGGGACAGGAATGGGATCTGAAGCTTTCTTT,CASSAGTGMGSEAFF